This passage covers 32 T cell receptor beta chains from one sample sequenced in a study of blood T cells in healthy people across ages. Using a J-beta primer mix together with a sample-barcoded 5' primer, a second PCR was run for roughly 6 to 12 cycles. TCRdb called the 5' RACE reads again in MiXCR, with one record for every CDR3 protein. The sample records some 1,500,000 distinct CDR3 sequences, approximately 43% being singletons. The sample consisted of blood. The receptors derive from a young woman in good health.

The rearrangement joins TRBV3-1 to TRBJ1-3, with D uncertain. CDR1 is LGHDT, CDR2 YNNKEL, per germline (reference sequence). V lost 0 bases to trimming and J lost 4 bases, with 10 bases between them. The CDR3 has 15 residues. CDR3 sequence: CASSQEGGLGNTIYF. CDR3 nucleotides: TGTGCCAGCAGCCAAGAAGGAGGGTTGGGAAACACCATATATTTT.

This clonotype was picked up one time. The V gene is TRBV29-1, the J gene TRBJ2-7; D might be TRBD1 (6 bases). Between the trimmed V and J ends, which lost 6 bases and 2 bases, there was a span of 17 bases. The CDR3 is 14 residues long. Germline V lookup: CDR1 SQVTM, CDR2 ANQGSEA. Written as DNA, the CDR3 is TGCAGCGTACTCCGGGACAAGAATCCCTACGAGCAGTACTTC. Translated: CSVLRDKNPYEQYF.

This chain joins TRBV20-1 and TRBJ2-5; TRBD1 agrees at 8 bases. Germline V gives CDR1 DFQATT, CDR2 SNEGSKA (reference sequence). The V segment lost 1 base and the J segment 3 bases; nucleotides outside the gene matches: 4. The CDR3 contains 14 residues. The CDR3 nucleotides are TGCAGTGCTAGAGTACCGACAGGGGAAGAGACCCAGTACTTC. Amino acid sequence: CSARVPTGEETQYF.

This rearrangement joins TRBV18 to TRBJ1-1; tentatively, D is TRBD1 (5 bases). Germline V gene data show CDR1 as KGHSH and CDR2 as LQKENI. V was cut by 2 bases and J by 6 bases, with 13 bases left in between. The CDR3 loop spans 14 amino acids. The CDR3 DNA follows: TGTGCCAGCTCACCAACAGGATACGCCGCTGAAGCTTTCTTT. It translates to CASSPTGYAAEAFF.

This clonotype was recorded a few times. V is TRBV20-1 and J is TRBJ2-3, with D perhaps TRBD2 (5 bases). V was shortened by 0 bases and J by 0 bases, with 19 bases between the two germline ends. The CDR3 length is 18 residues. Per germline, CDR1 DFQATT and CDR2 SNEGSKA (reference sequence). CDR3 nucleotide sequence: TGCAGTGCTAGAGATAGCACCGGAGGATCACCAAGCACAGATACGCAGTATTTT. Protein sequence: CSARDSTGGSPSTDTQYF.

This clonotype was counted only a few times. V gene TRBV4-3 combines with J gene TRBJ1-5; D is possibly TRBD1 (5 bases). This CDR3 comprises 14 residues. V was cut by 1 base and J by 7 bases, with 11 bases left in between. Per the germline V gene, CDR1 is LGHNA and CDR2 is YSLEER. Here the CDR3 reads CASSQVLGDQPQHF. As DNA, the CDR3 is TGCGCCAGCAGCCAAGTATTAGGGGACCAGCCCCAGCATTTT.

The chain links TRBV6-5 to TRBJ2-5; D perhaps matches TRBD2 (6 bases). The CDR3 contains 14 residues. Trimming removed 5 bases from V and 3 bases from J, with 13 bases in between. Germline-derived CDR1 and CDR2 are MNHEY and SVGAGI. This CDR3 reads CASSLRDSEETQYF. CDR3 coding DNA: TGTGCCAGCAGTCTCCGGGACTCCGAAGAGACCCAGTACTTC.

The chain links TRBV4-3 to TRBJ2-7; 8 positions agree with TRBD1. CDR3 length: 16 amino acids. Germline V gives CDR1 LGHNA, CDR2 YSLEER. The trim removed 2 bases at V and 7 bases at J, leaving 13 bases unmatched. The chain's CDR3 is CASSQYGQGNKWEQYF. The CDR3 DNA reads as TGCGCCAGCAGCCAATACGGACAGGGTAATAAGTGGGAGCAGTACTTC.

This clonotype has just a few counts. The CDR3 protein is CASSLFRANSPLHF. The CDR3 DNA reads TGTGCCAGCAGCCTTTTCCGGGCGAATTCACCCCTCCACTTT. J is TRBJ1-6 and V is TRBV11-2; D is unclear. Germline V lookup: CDR1 SGHAT, CDR2 FQNNGV. Trimming pared 5 bases from V and 7 bases from J, leaving 12 bases between. CDR3 size: 14 residues.

The V call is TRBV27, the J call TRBJ2-3; 11 nucleotides match TRBD2. Losses at the gene ends were 3 bases for V and 0 bases for J; bases not matched to a gene: 8. The CDR3 spans 18 residues. The germline CDR1 and CDR2 sequences are MNHEY and SMNVEV (reference sequence). The chain's CDR3 is CASSFLLRTSGSTDTQYF. The CDR3 region has the DNA TGTGCCAGCAGTTTTCTCCTTAGGACTAGCGGGAGCACAGATACGCAGTATTTT.

This clonotype was observed a handful of times. The chain links TRBV6-2 or TRBV6-3 to TRBJ1-5; D is ambiguous. Germline-derived CDR1 and CDR2 are MNHEY and SVGEGT. V was pared by 0 bases and J by 7 bases, with 4 bases between. This CDR3 has 12 amino acids. Here the CDR3 DNA reads TGTGCCAGCAGTTACTCTGTACAGCCCCAGCATTTT. This encodes CASSYSVQPQHF.

This clonotype was observed a few times. This rearrangement joins TRBV4-1 to TRBJ2-7; D unclear. The CDR3 consists of 13 residues. Trimming cost V 3 bases and J 7 bases, with 13 bases left between them. Germline V lookup: CDR1 MGHRA, CDR2 YSYEKL. The CDR3 bases are TGCGCCAGCAGCCAGGCCGTCTACAATGAGCAGTACTTC. This codes for CASSQAVYNEQYF.

The chain is built from TRBV6-5 and TRBJ1-5; no clear D. Trimming took off 6 bases at V and 5 bases at J, with 11 bases between the two ends. Germline loops: CDR1 MNHEY, CDR2 SVGAGI. This CDR3 contains 13 residues. CDR3 nucleotides: TGTGCCAGCAGGCGCGGGTTTCATCAGCCCCAGCATTTT. It translates to CASRRGFHQPQHF.

V is TRBV14 and J is TRBJ1-2; D is perhaps TRBD1 (6 bases). In germline, CDR1 is SGHDN, CDR2 FVKESK. This CDR3 is built from 18 residues. The V gene lost 0 bases and the J gene lost 3 bases, with 20 bases spanning the gap. Written as DNA, the CDR3 is TGTGCCAGCAGCCAAGAGATTTCGGGGGGGACACCGTACTATGGCTACACCTTC. It codes for CASSQEISGGTPYYGYTF.

This clonotype was picked up many times. This chain links TRBV7-2 with TRBJ1-5; possible D gene TRBD1, 5 bases. Trimming cost V 4 bases and J 4 bases, with 8 bases left between them. This CDR3 spans 13 amino acids. Looked up from germline, CDR1 is SGHTA and CDR2 is FQGNSA. The CDR3 nucleotides are TGTGCCAGCAGCTCCGACAGAAATCAGCCCCAGCATTTT. Protein product: CASSSDRNQPQHF. The full variable domain, rest sourced from reference TRBV7-2 and TRBJ1-5, is GAGVSQSPSNKVTEKGKDVELRCDPISGHTALYWYRQSLGQGLEFLIYFQGNSAPDKSGLPSDRFSAERTGGSVSTLTIQRTQQEDSAVYLCASSSDRNQPQHFGDGTRLSIL.

The chain combines TRBV2 with TRBJ2-1; D may be TRBD2 (6 bases). Germline CDR1 is SNHLY and CDR2 is FYNNEI. The CDR3 is 15 residues long. Deletions cut 8 bases from V and 12 bases from J, with 26 bases between. CDR3 region: CASLPGRERLKGQFF. CDR3 sequence (DNA): TGTGCCAGCTTACCGGGACGGGAGCGGCTCAAGGGGCAGTTCTTC.

The chain carries TRBV27 and TRBJ2-2; weak D call: TRBD2 (5 bases). V was trimmed by 7 bases and J by 7 bases, leaving 22 bases between them. This CDR3 is built from 16 residues. CDR1 and CDR2 (germline): MNHEY, SMNVEV (reference sequence). In DNA form, the CDR3 reads TGTGCCAGCACCACCGACCCCCGAGGGTATTTCGGGGAGCTGTTTTTT. Its protein product is CASTTDPRGYFGELFF.

The chain is built from TRBV4-3 and TRBJ1-4, with D perhaps matching TRBD1 (5 bases). CDR1 is LGHNA and CDR2 is YSLEER in the germline V gene. This CDR3 contains 15 residues. The germline V and J ends were trimmed by 0 bases and 4 bases, with 9 bases remaining between them. CDR3 bases: TGCGCCAGCAGCCAAGACAGGGTGGGTAATGAAAAACTGTTTTTT. Translated, it gives CASSQDRVGNEKLFF.

CDR3: CASMNRGYYGYTF. CDR3 bases: TGTGCCAGCATGAATCGGGGATACTATGGCTACACCTTC. The V and J genes are TRBV2 and TRBJ1-2; no firm D call. Germline CDR1 is SNHLY and CDR2 is FYNNEI. The CDR3 loop spans 13 amino acids. Trimming stripped 7 bases from V and 3 bases from J, with 12 bases between.

There are a few counts of this clonotype. The chain has TRBV6-5 and TRBJ1-2; tentative D call: TRBD1 (6 bases). The CDR3 covers 14 residues. The germline V gene has CDR1 MNHEY and CDR2 SVGAGI. V lost 6 bases and J 6 bases, leaving 17 bases between the germline ends. The chain's CDR3 is CASSDSIYRDGYTF. In nucleotides, the CDR3 is TGTGCCAGCAGCGATAGCATTTACAGGGATGGCTACACCTTC.

This clonotype was seen a few times. The CDR3 is CASNEVALYNEQFF. DNA for the CDR3: TGTGCCAGCAACGAAGTAGCGCTCTACAATGAGCAGTTCTTC. V and J are TRBV7-9 and TRBJ2-1, with D perhaps TRBD2 (5 bases). The germline CDR1 and CDR2 sequences are SEHNR and FQNEAQ (reference sequence). The length of the CDR3 is 14 residues. Trimming took off 7 bases at V and 3 bases at J, with 13 bases between the two ends.

The chain combines TRBV6-5 with TRBJ2-7; unclear D gene. Germline CDR1 MNHEY, CDR2 SVGAGI. The CDR3 is 15 amino acids. Trimming took 0 bases from V and 3 from J, leaving 12 bases between them. The chain's CDR3 is CASSYSSLKHYEQYF. CDR3 in DNA: TGTGCCAGCAGTTACTCGAGTCTAAAACACTACGAGCAGTACTTC.

The chain combines TRBV12-3 or TRBV12-4 with TRBJ2-3; D is undetermined. The ends were cut back, 6 bases at V and 0 bases at J, with 7 bases in the middle. This CDR3 is built from 13 residues. The CDR3 nucleotides are TGTGCCAGCAGGAAAGACAGCACAGATACGCAGTATTTT. Encoded protein: CASRKDSTDTQYF.

As for this clonotype: At one end the junction does not follow the germline gene, possibly because of a read error. This chain joins TRBV28 and TRBJ1-5, with D possibly TRBD1 on 6 matching bases. Germline V CDR1 and CDR2: MDHEN, SYDVKM. The CDR3 sequence is 16 residues long. CDR3 residues: CASSPSQGYSNQPQHF. DNA of the CDR3: TGCGCCAGCAGTCCCTCGCAGGGGTATAGCAATCAGCCCCAGCATTTT.

In its sample, this clonotype was seen many times. CDR3 region: CASSASSSSYEQYF. For the CDR3, the DNA is TGTGCCAGCAGCGCATCCTCTAGCTCCTACGAGCAGTACTTC. The rearrangement joins TRBV9 to TRBJ2-7; D is unclear. The CDR3 has 14 amino acids. V lost 3 bases and J lost 0, with 10 bases in between. Germline loops: CDR1 SGDLS, CDR2 YYNGEE.

The chain has TRBV29-1 and TRBJ1-1; D not certain. Germline CDR1 and CDR2: SQVTM and ANQGSEA. Trimming left V 7 bases short and J 4 bases short, with 7 bases between. This CDR3 spans 10 amino acids. CDR3 sequence reads: CSGGVTEAFF. CDR3 coding DNA: TGCAGCGGGGGTGTCACTGAAGCTTTCTTT.

This clonotype was found a few times. J is TRBJ2-3 and V is TRBV10-3; weak D call: TRBD1 (6 bases). Per the germline V gene, CDR1 is ENHRY and CDR2 is SYGVKD. Trimming took 10 bases from V and 2 from J, leaving 16 bases between them. The CDR3 is 14 residues long. Here the CDR3 DNA reads TGTGCCAATCGTGGGGGCCCCTACACAGATACGCAGTATTTT. This gives the protein CANRGGPYTDTQYF.

This clonotype was observed a handful of times. The rearrangement joins TRBV9 to TRBJ2-7, with D tentatively TRBD1 (6 bases). V was pared by 2 bases and J by 6 bases, with 15 bases between. The CDR3 sequence is 14 residues long. Germline CDR1 and CDR2: SGDLS and YYNGEE. Here the CDR3 reads CASSVRTESGEQYF. CDR3 sequence (DNA): TGTGCCAGCAGCGTTCGGACAGAGAGTGGCGAGCAGTACTTC.

The genes are TRBV3-1 and TRBJ1-2; 7 nucleotides agree with TRBD1. J was trimmed by 8 bases and V by 2 bases; bases with no gene match: 8. There are 14 residues in the CDR3. Germline CDR1 reads LGHDT; CDR2 reads YNNKEL (reference sequence). The CDR3 protein is CASSQSQGVGGYTF. The CDR3 nucleotides are TGTGCCAGCAGCCAAAGCCAGGGGGTAGGCGGCTACACCTTC.

The rearrangement links TRBV7-2 to TRBJ2-4; D gene uncertain. V lost 3 bases to trimming and J lost 4 bases, with 10 bases between them. CDR1 SGHTA and CDR2 FQGNSA come from the germline V gene. This CDR3 is built from 14 residues. For the CDR3, the DNA is TGTGCCAGCAGCTTTGAGTCCCGGAAAAACATTCAGTACTTC. The encoded protein is CASSFESRKNIQYF.

The chain links TRBV5-1 to TRBJ1-2; 7 bases are a match to TRBD1. This CDR3 contains 15 residues. CDR1 and CDR2 (germline): SGHRS, YFSETQ. Unmatched junction bases numbered 6, after V lost 1 base and J lost 3 bases. CDR3 region: CASSLMAGGDYGYTF. The DNA of the CDR3 is TGCGCCAGCAGCTTGATGGCAGGGGGAGACTATGGCTACACCTTC. The whole variable domain, remainder taken from reference TRBV5-1 and TRBJ1-2, is KAGVTQTPRYLIKTRGQQVTLSCSPISGHRSVSWYQQTPGQGLQFLFEYFSETQRNKGNFPGRFSGRQFSNSRSEMNVSTLELGDSALYLCASSLMAGGDYGYTFGSGTRLTVV.

The chain is built from TRBV12-3 or TRBV12-4 and TRBJ2-2, with a possible D match to TRBD1 (6 bases). V lost 1 base, J lost 1 base, and 7 bases lay in between. The CDR3 loop spans 15 amino acids. The CDR3 here is CASSLVRGNTGELFF. The CDR3 bases are TGTGCCAGCAGTTTAGTCAGGGGGAACACCGGGGAGCTGTTTTTT.